This T cell receptor beta chain appears in the sequencing data of a study of neurological immune-mediated disorders. Via MiXCR, TCRdb re-called the 5' RACE reads, giving one row per CDR3 protein. The repertoire has 57,000 or so distinct CDR3 sequences, 8.5% to 10% of them found once; the top ten carry 12%. This clonotype was seen many times. Time point meaning: longitudinal time-point 2. The CDR3 contains 14 residues. The germline V gene encodes CDR1 SGHKS and CDR2 YYEKEE (reference sequence). V was cut by 2 bases and J by 4 bases, with 12 bases left in between. The sequence was obtained from a man younger than 45 in good health. The sequencing sample was made of PBMCs. J is TRBJ1-2 and V is TRBV5-5, with D perhaps TRBD1 (6 bases). The CDR3 DNA sequence: TGTGCCAGCAGCTTCCGTCGGGACACCTATGGCTACACCTTC. Translation: CASSFRRDTYGYTF.